The 21 T cell receptor beta chains given below trace back to one sample, sequenced in a study of cytomegalovirus exposure and HLA in healthy donors. Use of 60 Vbeta and 13 Jbeta primers characterized the PCR. Here immunoSEQ multiplex PCR was the method, and the copy in TCRdb shows in-frame clones only, minus some. The sample yields about 130,000 clones, roughly 74% seen once. The source material was PBMCs. All receptors derive from a woman in her forties or fifties in good health and CMV-seropositive.

This clone was counted between two and nine times. The rearrangement uses TRBV6-1 and TRBJ1-6; 9 bases map to TRBD1. The CDR3 runs 16 residues. Germline trimming cut 4 bases from V and 10 bases from J; bases unmatched to any gene: 11. Germline loops: CDR1 MNHNS, CDR2 SASEGT. CDR3: CASSALDRGGGSPLHF. The CDR3 DNA reads TGTGCCAGCAGTGCGCTGGACAGGGGTGGGGGGTCACCCCTCCACTTT.

The chain recombines TRBV7-2 with TRBJ2-7; TRBD2 matches 10 bases. The CDR3 loop spans 14 amino acids. The trim removed 6 bases at V and 2 bases at J, leaving 4 bases unmatched. Germline CDR1 SGHTA, CDR2 FQGNSA. CDR3 protein: CASSSTSGTYEQYF. The CDR3 bases are TGTGCCAGCAGTAGTACTAGCGGGACCTACGAGCAGTACTTC.

This clone was counted once. The J gene is TRBJ2-7, the V gene TRBV23-1; possibly TRBD2 for D (5 bases). TRBV23-1 is an ORF for which the function is uncertain. V lost 6 bases to trimming and J lost 5 bases, with 26 bases between them. The CDR3 sequence is 17 residues long. The CDR3 loop is CASSPGKGSAGPHEQYF. DNA for the CDR3: TGCGCCAGCAGCCCCGGGAAAGGTAGCGCCGGCCCCCACGAGCAGTACTTC.

DNA of the CDR3: TGTGCCAGCAGCCCCCGTACGGGGAGCTCCTACGAGCAGTACTTC. Translation: CASSPRTGSSYEQYF. This chain connects TRBV7-8 to TRBJ2-7; TRBD2 is a possible D gene (5 bases). Germline values: CDR1 SGHVS, CDR2 FQNEAQ. V was clipped by 5 bases and J by 0 bases, with 14 bases between them. The CDR3 length is 15 residues.

This clone was seen just once. The chain combines TRBV13 with TRBJ1-2; D is possibly TRBD1 (6 bases). The CDR3 contains 14 residues. The V end was cut by 5 bases, the J end by 0 bases, with 10 bases between. Germline V gene lookup returns CDR1 PRHDT and CDR2 FYEKMQ (reference sequence). The CDR3 region has the DNA TGTGCCAGCAGCCCCCGGACAGCTAACTATGGCTACACCTTC. It specifies CASSPRTANYGYTF. Looking up the rest from reference TRBV13 and TRBJ1-2 gives the full variable domain: AAGVIQSPRHLIKEKRETATLKCYPIPRHDTVYWYQQGPGQDPQFLISFYEKMQSDKGSIPDRFSAQQFSDYHSELNMSSLELGDSALYFCASSPRTANYGYTFGSGTRLTVV.

The CDR3 DNA reads as TGCGCCAGCGGCTCCAGGGCGAGGGAGACCCAGTACTTC. It is translated as CASGSRARETQYF. J is TRBJ2-5 and V is TRBV5-1, with D perhaps TRBD1 (5 bases). The CDR3 spans 13 residues. The V end was cut by 7 bases, the J end by 5 bases, with 15 bases between. Germline-derived CDR1 and CDR2 are SGHRS and YFSETQ.

This clone was recorded once. The gene calls are TRBV7-8 and TRBJ2-1; a weak D match, TRBD2 (5 bases). Between the trimmed V and J ends, which lost 3 bases and 5 bases, there was a span of 8 bases. The V gene's germline CDR1 is SGHVS and CDR2 FQNEAQ. The CDR3 extends over 13 amino acids. This CDR3 reads CASSFGVNNEQFF. CDR3 sequence (DNA): TGTGCCAGCAGCTTCGGGGTCAACAATGAGCAGTTCTTC.

The V call is TRBV19, the J call TRBJ1-5, with 7 bases that match TRBD1. The CDR3 consists of 17 residues. Per the germline V gene, CDR1 is LNHDA and CDR2 is SQIVND (reference sequence). V shed 5 bases, J shed 4 bases, and the junction held 14 bases outside the gene matches. The CDR3 spells CASSGHQGVGRNQPQHF. As DNA, the CDR3 is TGTGCCAGTAGTGGGCACCAGGGGGTTGGGAGAAATCAGCCCCAGCATTTT.

In its sample, this clone was seen once. CDR3 in amino acids: CASSVPDTLTGELFF. The CDR3 coding sequence is TGCGCCAGCAGCGTACCAGACACCCTCACCGGGGAGCTGTTTTTT. This rearrangement joins TRBV5-1 to TRBJ2-2; no clear D. CDR1 and CDR2 (germline): SGHRS, YFSETQ. The CDR3 is 15 amino acids. Trimming stripped 4 bases from V and 4 bases from J, with 14 bases between.

In its sample, this clone was seen a few times. V and J are TRBV25-1 and TRBJ2-3; D may be TRBD2 (5 bases). V was clipped by 4 bases and J by 5 bases, with 13 bases between them. CDR3 length: 14 amino acids. Germline V gene data show CDR1 as MGHDK and CDR2 as SYGVNS. The CDR3 protein is CASSAWGVVDTQYF. CDR3 in DNA: TGTGCCAGCAGTGCTTGGGGAGTCGTAGATACGCAGTATTTT. Together with reference TRBV25-1 and TRBJ2-3, the CDR3 gives the full variable domain: EADIYQTPRYLVIGTGKKITLECSQTMGHDKMYWYQQDPGMELHLIHYSYGVNSTEKGDLSSESTVSRIRTEHFPLTLESARPSHTSQYLCASSAWGVVDTQYFGPGTRLTVL.

The chain is built from TRBV10-2 and TRBJ1-2, with TRBD1 as a possible D gene (6 bases). There are 15 residues in the CDR3. Looked up from germline, CDR1 is WSHSY and CDR2 is SAAADI. Trimming removed 8 bases at V and 4 bases at J, with 20 bases between. The CDR3 DNA is TGCGCCAGCCGCGAGGTAGCAGGGGCTTCCTATGGCTACACCTTC. As protein: CASREVAGASYGYTF.

The genes are TRBV9 and TRBJ2-5; 10 bases are a match to TRBD1. CDR1 and CDR2 (germline): SGDLS, YYNGEE. There are 14 residues in the CDR3. Trimming cost V 4 bases and J 4 bases; bases outside gene matches: 4. The CDR3 loop reads CASSPDRGRETQYF. The CDR3 DNA sequence: TGTGCCAGCAGCCCAGACAGGGGGCGAGAGACCCAGTACTTC. The full variable domain, with the rest looked up from reference TRBV9 and TRBJ2-5, is DSGVTQTPKHLITATGQRVTLRCSPRSGDLSVYWYQQSLDQGLQFLIQYYNGEERAKGNILERFSAQQFPDLHSELNLSSLELGDSALYFCASSPDRGRETQYFGPGTRLLVL.

This clone was seen only once. The V and J genes are TRBV7-9 and TRBJ2-7; D not resolved. Per germline, CDR1 SEHNR and CDR2 FQNEAQ (reference sequence). The V end was cut by 5 bases, the J end by 1 base, with 9 bases between. The CDR3 has 13 residues. The DNA of the CDR3 is TGTGCCAGCAGCACCCAGGTATCCTACGAGCAGTACTTC. Translated: CASSTQVSYEQYF.

This clone was seen more than once but under ten times. This sample also contains other DNA sequences that code for the same CDR3. The chain uses TRBV29-1 and TRBJ2-7; D uncertain. The germline V and J ends were trimmed by 6 bases and 0 bases, with 9 bases remaining between them. Germline CDR1 is SQVTM and CDR2 is ANQGSEA. The CDR3 covers 12 residues. As DNA, the CDR3 is TGCAGCGTGTCCACGAGCTCCTACGAGCAGTACTTC. The encoded protein is CSVSTSSYEQYF.

This clone has a handful of counts. This chain links TRBV5-4 with TRBJ1-6; TRBD1 aligns across 7 bases. The CDR3 has 16 residues. The germline gives CDR1 SGHNT, CDR2 YYREEE (reference sequence). V gave up 2 bases and J gave up 9 bases; unmatched junction bases: 11. The CDR3 loop reads CASSFSGGGGFSPLHF. The DNA of the CDR3 is TGTGCCAGCAGCTTTTCAGGAGGGGGCGGGTTTTCACCCCTCCACTTT.

This clone showed up just a few times. This chain joins TRBV6-5 and TRBJ1-2; D gene ambiguous. Trimming left V 8 bases short and J 5 bases short, with 15 bases between. CDR1 and CDR2 from the germline V gene are MNHEY and SVGAGI. The CDR3 sequence is 13 residues long. In DNA, the CDR3 is TGTGCCAGCTCCCGGGGAGGCCTTTATGGCTACACCTTC. Amino acids: CASSRGGLYGYTF.

The gene calls are TRBV7-2 and TRBJ1-5; possible D gene TRBD1, 6 bases. V shed 5 bases and J shed 7 bases, with 18 bases lying between them. Germline V gene lookup returns CDR1 SGHTA and CDR2 FQGNSA. The CDR3 is made up of 15 amino acids. CDR3 region: CASSQAAGGEQPQHF. The CDR3 bases are TGTGCCAGCAGCCAGGCAGCGGGGGGCGAGCAGCCCCAGCATTTT.

This clone was seen more than once but under ten times. The chain uses TRBV7-2 and TRBJ2-1; 11 bases align to TRBD2. CDR1 and CDR2 from the germline V gene are SGHTA and FQGNSA. V gave up 5 bases and J gave up 9 bases; unmatched junction bases: 12. The CDR3 is 16 residues long. The CDR3 DNA follows: TGTGCCAGCAGCGATAGCGGGGGGGCCTTAGGTGTTGAGCAGTTCTTC. Translated, it gives CASSDSGGALGVEQFF.

In this sample, this clone turned up a few times. The gene calls are TRBV7-2 and TRBJ1-3, with TRBD1 as a possible D gene (5 bases). Germline V gene data show CDR1 as SGHTA and CDR2 as FQGNSA. Deletions cut 5 bases from V and 4 bases from J, with 9 bases between. This CDR3 has 13 residues. The CDR3: CASSARTGNTIYF. CDR3 sequence (DNA): TGTGCCAGCAGCGCACGGACAGGAAACACCATATATTTT.

The chain carries TRBV2 and TRBJ2-6; 7 bases agree with TRBD1. The V gene's germline CDR1 is SNHLY and CDR2 FYNNEI. Losses at the gene ends were 9 bases for V and 2 bases for J; bases not matched to a gene: 10. The CDR3 runs 16 residues. The CDR3 DNA is TGTGCCAGGGGACAGCCGCCTCGAGCTGGGGCCAACGTCCTGACTTTC. This encodes CARGQPPRAGANVLTF. The full variable domain, its missing parts supplied by reference TRBV2 and TRBJ2-6, is EPEVTQTPSHQVTQMGQEVILRCVPISNHLYFYWYRQILGQKVEFLVSFYNNEISEKSEIFDDQFSVERPDGSNFTLKIRSTKLEDSAMYFCARGQPPRAGANVLTFGAGSRLTVL.

A single count supports this clone. CDR3 coding DNA: TGTGCCAGCAGTTTTCAGGCAGGGGCTGAAAAACTGTTTTTT. It codes for CASSFQAGAEKLFF. This chain connects TRBV7-2 to TRBJ1-4, with D possibly matching TRBD1 (6 bases). CDR1 is SGHTA and CDR2 is FQGNSA in the germline V gene. The length of the CDR3 is 14 residues. Deletions cut 6 bases from V and 7 bases from J, with 15 bases between.